The T cell receptor beta chain under discussion was sequenced for a study of blood T cell repertoires in COVID-19. Study in general: Both acute and convalescent COVID-19 samples were obtained from the United States, Italy and Spain.

Germline V lookup: CDR1 MNHEY, CDR2 SMNVEV (reference sequence). V lost 4 bases and J 0 bases, leaving 10 bases between the germline ends. CDR3 length equals 14 residues. Original handling: Cell counts per sample came from amplifying reference gene primers. The repertoire was sequenced with immunoSEQ multiplex PCR; TCRdb's copy has only in-frame clones and lacks some. V and J calls and clone size are given by that table; D and trimming were obtained from the DNA. The sample holds a few hundred thousand clones, roughly 82% seen once. Material: peripheral blood. V and J are TRBV27 and TRBJ2-7; a possible D gene is TRBD1 (6 bases). This TCR was sampled from an older man with acute or convalescent COVID-19. The CDR3 sequence: CASSYRQVSYEQYF. CDR3 DNA sequence: TGTGCCAGCAGTTATAGACAGGTCTCCTACGAGCAGTACTTC.